This entry lists 25 T cell receptor beta chains sequenced from one sample in a study of blood T cells in healthy people across ages. Primed by a sample-barcoded 5' primer and a J-beta primer mix, a second PCR proceeded for 7 to 11 cycles. TCRdb itself ran the 5' RACE reads through MiXCR, one entry per CDR3 protein. The table records some 800,000 distinct CDR3 sequences, roughly 25% of them present only once. These data were also filed under a second study, of T cells of mothers and their children.

The specimen sequenced was blood. Every receptor here comes from a boy aged 5-17 years in good health.

CDR3 sequence (DNA): TGCGCCAGCAGCTTTTTCGTCTCTGGGGCCAACGTCCTGACTTTC. Protein sequence: CASSFFVSGANVLTF. V gene TRBV5-1 combines with J gene TRBJ2-6; D is uncertain. CDR1 and CDR2 from the germline V gene are SGHRS and YFSETQ. Between the trimmed V and J ends, which lost 2 bases and 0 bases, there was a span of 6 bases. The CDR3 runs to 15 residues.

The sample holds one count of this clonotype. The CDR3 here is CSVGTSPRELFF. CDR3 in DNA: TGCAGCGTTGGGACTAGCCCCCGGGAGCTGTTTTTT. V usage is TRBV29-1 and J usage is TRBJ2-2; 8 bases fit TRBD2. The CDR3 runs to 12 residues. The ends lost 4 bases at V and 9 bases at J; junction bases unmatched: 4. Per the germline V gene, CDR1 is SQVTM and CDR2 is ANQGSEA.

The J gene is TRBJ2-5, the V gene TRBV30, with D unclear. This CDR3 is built from 13 residues. V lost 2 bases and J lost 9, with 16 bases in between. Germline CDR1 and CDR2: GTSNPN and SVGIG (reference sequence). This CDR3 is CAWSIGPPPAQYF. The CDR3 nucleotides are TGTGCCTGGAGTATCGGCCCCCCGCCGGCCCAGTACTTC.

The rearrangement uses TRBV7-2 and TRBJ2-7; 7 bases are shared with TRBD1. The junction had 10 bases not matched to a gene; V was cut back by 2 bases and J by 9 bases. Germline V CDR1 and CDR2: SGHTA, FQGNSA. This CDR3 spans 14 amino acids. Here the CDR3 reads CASSLLQGLYRQYF. The DNA of the CDR3 is TGTGCCAGCAGCTTACTACAGGGGTTGTATCGGCAGTACTTC.

This clonotype was seen a few times. The V gene is TRBV28, the J gene TRBJ2-1, with 9 bases aligning to TRBD2. Germline lookup yields CDR1 MDHEN and CDR2 SYDVKM. This CDR3 contains 12 residues. CDR3 DNA sequence: TGTGCTAGCGGGAGCTCCTACAATGAGCAGTTCTTC. Its translation: CASGSSYNEQFF.

The chain combines TRBV12-3 or TRBV12-4 with TRBJ2-5; D is perhaps TRBD1 (6 bases). V shed 6 bases and J shed 11 bases, with 19 bases lying between them. The CDR3 is 13 amino acids. The CDR3 spells CASRLTGLGEQYF. For the CDR3, the DNA is TGTGCCAGCAGACTGACAGGCCTGGGGGAGCAGTACTTC.

This clonotype has more than one count but fewer than ten. The chain joins TRBV10-3 to TRBJ1-4, with D perhaps TRBD1 (6 bases). The CDR3 has 13 residues. In germline, CDR1 is ENHRY, CDR2 SYGVKD. Trimming took off 3 bases at V and 8 bases at J, with 10 bases between the two ends. Here the CDR3 reads CAISEQGREKLFF. The CDR3 DNA is TGTGCCATCAGTGAACAGGGACGCGAAAAACTGTTTTTT.

The chain is built from TRBV10-3 and TRBJ2-5, with D perhaps assigned TRBD1 or TRBD2 (5 bases each). This CDR3 contains 14 residues. V was shortened by 4 bases and J by 1 base, with 10 bases between the two germline ends. Germline loops: CDR1 ENHRY, CDR2 SYGVKD. Here the CDR3 DNA reads TGTGCCATCAGTGCTGACGGGACCCAAGAGACCCAGTACTTC. Translating it yields CAISADGTQETQYF.

The CDR3 spells CASSQESGSMNTEAFF. The CDR3 DNA is TGTGCCAGCAGCCAAGAGTCGGGGTCCATGAACACTGAAGCTTTCTTT. The chain has TRBV3-1 and TRBJ1-1; D unresolved. The CDR3 extends over 16 amino acids. The germline gives CDR1 LGHDT, CDR2 YNNKEL (reference sequence). The V end lost 0 bases, the J end lost 0 bases, and 11 bases lay between the germline ends.

This clonotype was counted a few times. A read error may explain this, as a much larger clone is one base away. This chain connects TRBV7-2 to TRBJ2-1; 9 nucleotides match TRBD1. Germline values: CDR1 SGHTA, CDR2 FQGNSA. Trimming removed 0 bases from V and 5 bases from J; junction bases left unmatched: 2. The CDR3 totals 15 residues. The CDR3 nucleotides are TGTGCCAGCAGCTTAGCGGGACAGGGACACAATGAGCAGTTCTTC. It is translated as CASSLAGQGHNEQFF.

This clonotype was seen a handful of times. The chain couples TRBV24-1 to TRBJ2-1; tentative D call: TRBD1 (6 bases). The ends were cut back, 3 bases at V and 2 bases at J, with 19 bases in the middle. Germline V gene lookup returns CDR1 KGHDR and CDR2 SFDVKD. CDR3 length: 18 amino acids. The CDR3 here is CATSDLPGQTDTYNEQFF. DNA for the CDR3: TGTGCCACCAGTGATCTACCAGGACAGACTGATACCTACAATGAGCAGTTCTTC.

This chain joins TRBV12-3 or TRBV12-4 and TRBJ2-5, with 9 bases lining up with TRBD2. CDR3 size: 15 residues. Trimming at V came to 1 base and at J to 3 bases, leaving 3 bases not matched to a gene. CDR3 DNA sequence: TGTGCCAGCAGTTTAGACCCTAGCGGGGAAGAGACCCAGTACTTC. Encoded protein: CASSLDPSGEETQYF.

The chain employs TRBV2 and TRBJ2-4, with TRBD1 identical over 10 bases. V dropped 7 bases and J dropped 11; count of bases not matched to a gene: 8. This CDR3 is built from 13 residues. Germline CDR1 is SNHLY and CDR2 is FYNNEI. The CDR3 region is CASTDRGERVQYF. As DNA, the CDR3 is TGTGCCAGCACGGACAGGGGGGAACGGGTTCAGTACTTC.

The chain carries TRBV7-6 and TRBJ2-7; maybe TRBD2 (5 bases). Germline CDR1 and CDR2: SGHVS and FNYEAQ. Between the trimmed V and J ends, which lost 10 bases and 0 bases, there was a span of 10 bases. CDR3 length equals 12 residues. CDR3 residues: CAMVRDSYEQYF. DNA of the CDR3: TGTGCCATGGTCCGGGACTCCTACGAGCAGTACTTC.

There are a few counts of this clonotype. The rearrangement uses TRBV7-3 and TRBJ2-5, with unresolved D. The DNA end lines up better with TRBJ2-1; the J call may be wrong. Germline V gene data show CDR1 as SGHTA and CDR2 as FQGTGA. There are 13 residues in the CDR3. The CDR3 loop reads CASSLMGGNEQFF. CDR3 DNA sequence: TGTGCCAGCAGCTTAATGGGCGGCAATGAGCAGTTCTTC.

This clonotype was seen a handful of times. This chain links TRBV7-9 with TRBJ2-1, with 10 bases that match TRBD2. The CDR3 is 17 amino acids. Germline values: CDR1 SEHNR, CDR2 FQNEAQ (reference sequence). The V and J ends lost 1 base and 2 bases, in that order; junction bases with no gene match: 5. CDR3 amino acids: CASSLVPGLAAYNEQFF. The DNA of the CDR3 is TGTGCCAGCAGCTTAGTCCCCGGACTAGCGGCCTACAATGAGCAGTTCTTC.

This clonotype was counted only a few times. This sequence joins TRBV3-1 and TRBJ1-2; no firm D call. The germline V gene has CDR1 LGHDT and CDR2 YNNKEL (reference sequence). Trimming left V 2 bases short and J 8 bases short, with 15 bases between. The length of the CDR3 is 14 residues. CDR3 amino acids: CASSQTEPSDGYTF. CDR3 DNA sequence: TGTGCCAGCAGCCAAACTGAGCCGTCCGACGGCTACACCTTC.

CDR3 in amino acids: CSVEDPGGYNEQFF. As DNA, the CDR3 is TGCAGCGTTGAAGACCCAGGGGGTTACAATGAGCAGTTCTTC. V gene TRBV29-1 combines with J gene TRBJ2-1; 7 bases line up with TRBD1. This CDR3 contains 14 residues. V dropped 0 bases and J dropped 4; count of bases not matched to a gene: 3. CDR1 and CDR2 from the germline V gene are SQVTM and ANQGSEA.

This sequence joins TRBV15 and TRBJ2-1; D might be TRBD2 (6 bases). The CDR3 is 18 amino acids. CDR1 and CDR2 from the germline V gene are LNHNV and YYDKDF (reference sequence). V gave up 1 base and J gave up 6 bases, with 22 bases separating them. CDR3 sequence (DNA): TGTGCCACCAGCAGAGGTGGAGGGTCAGCCCCGTCGTCCAATGAGCAGTTCTTC. It translates to CATSRGGGSAPSSNEQFF.

The rearrangement uses TRBV5-1 and TRBJ1-2; D is possibly TRBD1 (6 bases). Looked up from germline, CDR1 is SGHRS and CDR2 is YFSETQ. The V and J ends lost 2 bases and 6 bases respectively, with 14 bases between them. The CDR3 is made up of 14 amino acids. The CDR3: CASSLRGSMDGYTF. CDR3 DNA sequence: TGCGCCAGCAGCTTAAGGGGGTCGATGGATGGCTACACCTTC.

There are a few counts of this clonotype. V usage is TRBV6-1 and J usage is TRBJ2-5; 7 bases map to TRBD2. Germline CDR1 and CDR2: MNHNS and SASEGT. J gave up 6 bases and V 4 bases, and 11 bases lay outside the gene matches. The CDR3 consists of 15 residues. The CDR3 spells CASSGKSGIGKTQYF. In DNA, the CDR3 is TGTGCCAGCAGTGGGAAAAGCGGGATTGGGAAGACCCAGTACTTC.

This chain uses TRBV11-2 with TRBJ1-4; the D is unclear. CDR3 length: 14 amino acids. Trimming removed 2 bases from V and 8 bases from J, with 12 bases in between. Looked up from germline, CDR1 is SGHAT and CDR2 is FQNNGV. CDR3 amino acids: CASSLLPAGEKLFF. CDR3 nucleotides: TGTGCCAGCAGCTTACTGCCGGCCGGGGAAAAACTGTTTTTT.

The gene calls are TRBV13 and TRBJ2-3; D perhaps matches TRBD2 (5 bases). Trimming took 0 bases from V and 2 from J, leaving 6 bases between them. The germline V gene encodes CDR1 PRHDT and CDR2 FYEKMQ (reference sequence). There are 14 residues in the CDR3. The CDR3 DNA reads TGTGCCAGCAGCTTAGGGACTACCACAGATACGCAGTATTTT. Amino acid sequence: CASSLGTTTDTQYF. The variable domain in full, completed from reference TRBV13 and TRBJ2-3, reads AAGVIQSPRHLIKEKRETATLKCYPIPRHDTVYWYQQGPGQDPQFLISFYEKMQSDKGSIPDRFSAQQFSDYHSELNMSSLELGDSALYFCASSLGTTTDTQYFGPGTRLTVL.

This clonotype was counted only a few times. J is TRBJ1-2 and V is TRBV29-1, with D tentatively TRBD1 (6 bases). Trimming shortened V by 7 bases and J by 2 bases, and 17 bases separated the two germline ends. CDR3 length: 14 amino acids. Germline V gene sequence: CDR1 SQVTM, CDR2 ANQGSEA. For the CDR3, the DNA is TGCAGCGCCCAAGGGGGGGCGCAGAACTATGGCTACACCTTC. It is translated as CSAQGGAQNYGYTF.

This clonotype was found a few times. This chain connects TRBV2 to TRBJ2-5; TRBD1 is a possible D gene (5 bases). CDR3 length equals 14 residues. Trimming took off 7 bases at V and 0 bases at J, with 12 bases between the two ends. Germline V CDR1 and CDR2: SNHLY, FYNNEI. DNA of the CDR3: TGTGCCAGCAATAACAGGATGAACCAAGAGACCCAGTACTTC. Amino acid sequence: CASNNRMNQETQYF.